The rows below give T cell receptor beta chains drawn from one sample of a study of radiotherapy plus CTLA-4 blockade in lung cancer. Sequencing used immunoSEQ multiplex PCR; TCRdb keeps in-frame clones, though not all of them. This table has about 88,000 clones, more than 70% appearing once. The sample was peripheral blood, taken from a patient treated with radiotherapy plus ipilimumab. The receptor set was obtained from a human donor with non-small cell lung cancer that progressed on radiotherapy plus ipilimumab. Each CDR3 is given with its conserved first and last residue. The D gene is left open where the match is weak. Clone size is stated in some rows and not others, as once, few, many or a class when expanded.

J: TRBJ1-5; V: TRBV19; size: NA; D: NA; DNA: TGTGCCAGTAGTATGGCAGGGGCTTCCAATCAGCCCCAGCATTTT; CDR3: CASSMAGASNQPQHF
J: TRBJ2-7; V: TRBV6-5; size: NA; D: NA; DNA: TGTGCCACCAGGGACGGCGCCTACGAGCAGTACTTC; CDR3: CATRDGAYEQYF
J: TRBJ2-1; V: TRBV10-3; size: few; D: NA; DNA: TGTGCCATCAGTGTAAGGGAGGAGCAGTTCTTC; CDR3: CAISVREEQFF
J: TRBJ1-1; V: TRBV27; size: NA; D: NA; DNA: TGTGCCAGCAGTTTGGCAGTGAGAGGGGGGGGGAACACTGAAGCTTTCTTT; CDR3: CASSLAVRGGGNTEAFF
J: TRBJ1-5; V: TRBV28; size: NA; D: TRBD1; DNA: TGTGCCAGCAGTTTAGGACAGGGGGTACCTCAGCCCCAGCATTTT; CDR3: CASSLGQGVPQPQHF
J: TRBJ2-4; V: TRBV5-6; size: NA; D: NA; DNA: TGTGCCAGCAGCTTGCTGGAGGATCCCAAAAACATTCAGTACTTC; CDR3: CASSLLEDPKNIQYF
J: TRBJ2-7; V: TRBV20-1; size: NA; D: NA; DNA: TGCAGTGCTAGTGGACAGCTCGAGCAGTACTTC; CDR3: CSASGQLEQYF
J: TRBJ1-5; V: TRBV5-1; size: NA; D: TRBD1; DNA: TGCGCCAGCAGCTTGGGGACAGGGGGATGGAATCAGCCCCAGCATTTT; CDR3: CASSLGTGGWNQPQHF
J: TRBJ1-1; V: TRBV4-2; size: NA; D: NA; DNA: TGTGCCAGCAGCCAAGGGTACACTGAAGCTTTCTTT; CDR3: CASSQGYTEAFF
J: TRBJ2-7; V: TRBV2; size: NA; D: TRBD1; DNA: TGTGCCAGCAAGGGACAGGGGCCCCCAAACGAGCAGTACTTC; CDR3: CASKGQGPPNEQYF
J: TRBJ2-2; V: TRBV5-1; size: NA; D: NA; DNA: TGCGCCAGCAGTTTGGGGGGCAGGAACACCGGGGAGCTGTTTTTT; CDR3: CASSLGGRNTGELFF
J: TRBJ2-7; V: TRBV6-1; size: once; D: TRBD1; DNA: TGTGCCAGCACCGAAGGCGGGACAGGGGGGTACGAGCAGTACTTC; CDR3: CASTEGGTGGYEQYF
J: TRBJ2-7; V: TRBV5-1; size: NA; D: TRBD1; DNA: TGCGCCAGCAGCTTGCCTCAGGGGGCCTACGAGCAGTACTTC; CDR3: CASSLPQGAYEQYF
J: TRBJ2-4; V: TRBV7-2; size: NA; D: NA; DNA: TGTGCCAGCAGCCCCCGGGGTTACAAAAACATTCAGTACTTC; CDR3: CASSPRGYKNIQYF
J: TRBJ2-7; V: TRBV9; size: NA; D: NA; DNA: TGTGCCAGCAGCCCCCGAGGAGGGGGGACCTACGAGCAGTACTTC; CDR3: CASSPRGGGTYEQYF
J: TRBJ1-1; V: TRBV12-2; size: NA; D: NA; DNA: TGTGCAAGTCGCTTAAGCCGCAACAGGGAACTTAACACTGAAGCTTTCTTT; CDR3: CASRLSRNRELNTEAFF
J: TRBJ2-2; V: TRBV4-2; size: NA; D: NA; DNA: TGTGCCAGCAGCCAAGGGAGCCTGAACACCGGGGAGCTGTTTTTT; CDR3: CASSQGSLNTGELFF
J: TRBJ2-2; V: TRBV5-1; size: NA; D: NA; DNA: TGCGCCAGCAGCCCACGAGCGAACACCGGGGAGCTGTTTTTT; CDR3: CASSPRANTGELFF
J: TRBJ2-1; V: TRBV11-1; size: NA; D: NA; DNA: TGTGCCAGCAGCGCAGACTTAACGGGGGTCGTAGATGAGCAGTTCTTC; CDR3: CASSADLTGVVDEQFF
J: TRBJ1-5; V: TRBV6-8; size: NA; D: NA; DNA: TGTGCCAGCAGCGGCGGGGGTGGCAATCAGCCCCAGCATTTT; CDR3: CASSGGGGNQPQHF